This is a list of T cell receptor beta chains from one sample in a study of molecular identifiers for immune sequencing clone quantification. TCRdb reprocessed the PCR reads with MiXCR, giving one entry per CDR3 protein. The profile shows about 500,000 distinct CDR3 sequences, over 20% of them singletons. The specimen was naive CD8+ T cells from blood, with Jurkat cell RNA spiked in. The receptors come from a human donor in good health. Some libraries in this study had Jurkat cell RNA spiked in. The CDR3 runs from the conserved cysteine through the conserved F or W. A D gene is named only where the DNA matches it firmly. Only some rows state a clone size, as once, few, many or a class for expanded clones.

j_gene	abundance	v_gene	d_gene	CDR3nt	CDR3aa
TRBJ1-1	few	TRBV20-1	TRBD1	TGCAGTGCTAGAGTCGACAGGGAATGGGGTGAAGCTTTCTTT	CSARVDREWGEAFF
TRBJ1-4	many	TRBV27	-	TGTGCCAGCAGTTTAAGAGGGGGGTATGAAAAACTGTTTTTT	CASSLRGGYEKLFF
TRBJ2-7	many	TRBV19	-	TGTGCCAGTAGGTTTGAGGGCGGCGAGCAGTACTTC	CASRFEGGEQYF
TRBJ1-1	many	TRBV29-1	-	TGCAGCGTTGAGCGCCCAGGGGATGCTGAAGCTTTCTTT	CSVERPGDAEAFF
TRBJ2-3	-	TRBV7-9	-	TGTGTCAGCAGCCTGTGGGGCAGGGCGTCTAGGAAAACAAACACAGATACGCAGTATTTT	CVSSLWGRASRKTNTDTQYF
TRBJ2-2	many	TRBV9	-	TGTGCCAGCAGCGCGCCCATGACCGGGGAGCTGTTTTTT	CASSAPMTGELFF
TRBJ2-5	-	TRBV7-9	-	TGTGCCAGCGGCTCCCTGAACTCGACGGAGACCCAGTACTTC	CASGSLNSTETQYF
TRBJ2-5	few	TRBV13	TRBD2	TGTGCCAGCAGCTTAGGCGGTAGCGGGAGGCCCCCAGCGGCCCAGTACTTC	CASSLGGSGRPPAAQYF
TRBJ1-1	few	TRBV20-1	-	TGCAGTGCTAGAGAGGCCGGGCCAAAAAACACTGAAGCTTTCTTT	CSAREAGPKNTEAFF
TRBJ1-1	many	TRBV9	-	TGTGCCAGCAGCGTAGGATCGGCGGCTGAAGCTTTCTTT	CASSVGSAAEAFF
TRBJ2-5	many	TRBV28	-	TGTGCCAGCAGTTTGCCGCTCCGGACCCAGTACTTC	CASSLPLRTQYF
TRBJ2-7	few	TRBV4-1	-	TGCGCCAGCAGCCAAGCGCAGGGCCCTTTATACGAGCAGTACTTC	CASSQAQGPLYEQYF
TRBJ2-3	many	TRBV7-9	-	TGTGCCAGCAGCTACCTGAGCGGCCCGGACTACGATACGCAGTATTTT	CASSYLSGPDYDTQYF
TRBJ2-1	-	TRBV7-9	TRBD1	TGTGCCAGCAGCGCAGACAGGGATAATGAGCAGTTCTTC	CASSADRDNEQFF
TRBJ2-1	-	TRBV19	-	TGTGCCAGTAGTCCCTTACTCGGGACGGACAATGAGCAGTTCTTC	CASSPLLGTDNEQFF
TRBJ1-5	-	TRBV4-3	-	TGCGCCAGCCGCCAAGATCGAGGGATGGGCAATCAGCCCCAGCATTTT	CASRQDRGMGNQPQHF